The 14 T cell receptor beta chains below all came from one sample that was sequenced in a study of beta chain features in type 1 diabetes (dated by TCRdb to the late 2010s). Here is what the overall study found, with its caveats: In all four CD4+ subsets, TCRB CDR3 length was moderately but significantly shorter in type 1 diabetes patients.

These receptors have no known antigen. Library preparation was by the immunoSEQ multiplex PCR assay. All of the isolated RNA was reverse transcribed with the High Capacity cDNA Reverse Transcription Kit, so expressed TCRB transcripts were sequenced. TCRdb re-hosts the immuneACCESS table, in-frame sequences only. Its copies lack some clones; in the studies checked, an unresolved V gene accounts for under half of them, and the cause for the rest is not known. Counted in this sample were 600,000 to 700,000 clones; 9.5% to 15% of them appeared once. The ten largest clones represent around 0.12% of the sample. Specimen: naive CD4+ T cells from blood. The cell subset or site label, as the study defines it: true naive CD4+ T cells. These receptor sequences come from a man younger than 45 with type 1 diabetes.

The rearrangement uses TRBV19 and TRBJ2-1; 7 positions match TRBD2. The CDR3 covers 14 residues. Per germline, CDR1 LNHDA and CDR2 SQIVND (reference sequence). V was pared by 8 bases and J by 0 bases, with 4 bases of the junction left unmatched. The CDR3 bases are TGTGCCAGTGGGAGGGGCGGCTCCTACAATGAGCAGTTCTTC. Protein: CASGRGGSYNEQFF.

This clone was counted a few times. The J gene is TRBJ2-2, the V gene TRBV18, with D possibly being TRBD1 (6 bases). Trimming pared 8 bases from V and 5 bases from J, leaving 15 bases between. CDR1 is KGHSH and CDR2 is LQKENI in the germline V gene. The CDR3 extends over 14 amino acids. Here the CDR3 DNA reads TGTGCCAGCAGTTCCGGGACAACGACCGGGGAGCTGTTTTTT. Amino acids: CASSSGTTTGELFF.

In its sample, this clone was seen a few times. The gene calls are TRBV7-2 and TRBJ2-3; the D is unclear. The CDR3 consists of 15 residues. Germline loops: CDR1 SGHTA, CDR2 FQGNSA. V was clipped by 5 bases and J by 4 bases, with 16 bases between them. The CDR3 nucleotides read TGTGCCAGCAGCCTGCTGGGAATTGACGCAGATACGCAGTATTTT. Its protein product is CASSLLGIDADTQYF.

This chain joins TRBV7-3 and TRBJ2-6, with 9 positions matching TRBD1. The CDR3 loop spans 18 amino acids. Germline V gene sequence: CDR1 SGHTA, CDR2 FQGTGA. V lost 5 bases, J lost 4 bases, and 12 bases stayed unmatched. The CDR3, as DNA: TGTGCCAGCAGCCCCCTGGGACAGGGCCTTAGCGGGGCCAACGTCCTGACTTTC. Translation: CASSPLGQGLSGANVLTF.

This clone occurred a few times. The J gene is TRBJ2-2, the V gene TRBV7-6; weak D call: TRBD1 (5 bases). The CDR3 consists of 14 residues. V lost 8 bases to trimming and J lost 0 bases, with 10 bases between them. Germline values: CDR1 SGHVS, CDR2 FNYEAQ. This CDR3 reads CASRRVANTGELFF. As DNA, the CDR3 is TGTGCCAGCCGCAGGGTCGCGAACACCGGGGAGCTGTTTTTT.

This clone was counted a few times. This rearrangement joins TRBV7-3 to TRBJ2-3, with TRBD2 matching over 9 bases. The ends lost 5 bases at V and 5 bases at J; junction bases unmatched: 5. This CDR3 comprises 14 residues. CDR1 is SGHTA, CDR2 FQGTGA, per germline. The CDR3 DNA is TGTGCCAGCAGCCCTAGCGGGGCTGTAGATACGCAGTATTTT. It is translated as CASSPSGAVDTQYF.

This chain joins TRBV5-4 and TRBJ1-1; the match to TRBD1 covers 10 bases. Germline CDR1 and CDR2: SGHNT and YYREEE (reference sequence). The CDR3 spans 15 residues. V lost 4 bases and J lost 7; bases outside the gene matches: 10. The CDR3 nucleotides read TGTGCCAGCAGCCTTAGACAGGGGGCGCCCGGTGAAGCTTTCTTT. Protein sequence: CASSLRQGAPGEAFF.

This sequence joins TRBV7-9 and TRBJ2-1, with D uncertain. The CDR3 has 14 residues. Per germline, CDR1 SEHNR and CDR2 FQNEAQ (reference sequence). V dropped 5 bases and J dropped 6 bases, with 14 bases sitting between them. The CDR3 protein is CASSPLGRINEQFF. The DNA for the CDR3 is TGTGCCAGCAGCCCCCTGGGCAGAATCAATGAGCAGTTCTTC. The whole variable domain, filled in from reference TRBV7-9 and TRBJ2-1, reads DTGVSQNPRHKITKRGQNVTFRCDPISEHNRLYWYRQTLGQGPEFLTYFQNEAQLEKSRLLSDRFSAERPKGSFSTLEIQRTEQGDSAMYLCASSPLGRINEQFFGPGTRLTVL.

This clone was observed a handful of times. One end of the junction fails to match germline, which may point to a read error. The chain joins TRBV10-3 to TRBJ2-5, with D possibly matching TRBD1 (5 bases). The CDR3 runs to 14 residues. CDR1 ENHRY and CDR2 SYGVKD come from the germline V gene. In DNA form, the CDR3 reads TGTGCCAGCAGTGAATGGACACCCCAAGAGACCCAGTACTTC. Protein sequence: CASSEWTPQETQYF.

V usage is TRBV5-4 and J usage is TRBJ2-3; 9 nucleotides agree with TRBD2. CDR1 SGHNT and CDR2 YYREEE come from the germline V gene (reference sequence). This CDR3 has 14 amino acids. The ends lost 4 bases at V and 2 bases at J; junction bases unmatched: 2. CDR3 loop: CASSRGGATDTQYF. CDR3 coding DNA: TGTGCCAGCAGCCGCGGGGGGGCCACAGATACGCAGTATTTT.

This clone occurred a few times. Other DNA sequences of this sample code for an identical CDR3. The CDR3 loop reads CASGVSTDTQYF. The CDR3 DNA is TGTGCCAGTGGGGTTTCCACAGATACGCAGTATTTT. This chain links TRBV28 with TRBJ2-3; the D is unclear. The CDR3 sequence is 12 residues long. V was trimmed by 9 bases and J by 2 bases, leaving 9 bases between them. The germline V gene has CDR1 MDHEN and CDR2 SYDVKM. Complete variable domain (other parts from reference TRBV28 and TRBJ2-3): DVKVTQSSRYLVKRTGEKVFLECVQDMDHENMFWYRQDPGLGLRLIYFSYDVKMKEKGDIPEGYSVSREKKERFSLILESASTNQTSMYLCASGVSTDTQYFGPGTRLTVL.

This chain links TRBV7-9 with TRBJ2-7; D possibly matches TRBD1 or TRBD2 (5 bases each). Germline CDR1 and CDR2: SEHNR and FQNEAQ (reference sequence). Trimming cost V 1 base and J 1 base, with 11 bases left between them. There are 15 residues in the CDR3. The CDR3 DNA sequence: TGTGCCAGCAGCTTAGGGGACCCCCAGTCCTACGAGCAGTACTTC. Translation gives CASSLGDPQSYEQYF.

The table lists this clone with a few counts. The chain links TRBV29-1 to TRBJ2-7; possibly TRBD1 or TRBD2 for D (5 bases each). Germline V lookup: CDR1 SQVTM, CDR2 ANQGSEA. This CDR3 region has 13 residues. Trimming shortened V by 7 bases and J by 3 bases, and 16 bases separated the two germline ends. The CDR3 DNA reads as TGCAGCGCGGGTCGGGGACCGGTCTACGAGCAGTACTTC. Its protein product is CSAGRGPVYEQYF.

There are a few counts of this clone. The J gene is TRBJ1-2, the V gene TRBV28; a possible D gene is TRBD1 (6 bases). This CDR3 is 11 amino acids long. CDR1 is MDHEN and CDR2 is SYDVKM in the germline V gene. The V and J ends lost 11 bases and 5 bases respectively, with 12 bases between them. In DNA form, the CDR3 reads TGTGCCGGGGGCAGGGGATATGGCTACACCTTC. Translated, it gives CAGGRGYGYTF.